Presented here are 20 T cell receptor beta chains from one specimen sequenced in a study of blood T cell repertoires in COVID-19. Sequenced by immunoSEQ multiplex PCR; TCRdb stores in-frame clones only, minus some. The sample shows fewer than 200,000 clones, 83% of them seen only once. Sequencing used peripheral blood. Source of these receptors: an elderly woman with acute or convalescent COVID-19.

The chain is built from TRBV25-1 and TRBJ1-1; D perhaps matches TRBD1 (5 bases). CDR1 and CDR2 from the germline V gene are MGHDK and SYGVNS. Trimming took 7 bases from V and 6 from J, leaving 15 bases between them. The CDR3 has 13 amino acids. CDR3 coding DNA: TGTGCCAGCACCAGGGCGGGGGTCGCTGAAGCTTTCTTT. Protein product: CASTRAGVAEAFF.

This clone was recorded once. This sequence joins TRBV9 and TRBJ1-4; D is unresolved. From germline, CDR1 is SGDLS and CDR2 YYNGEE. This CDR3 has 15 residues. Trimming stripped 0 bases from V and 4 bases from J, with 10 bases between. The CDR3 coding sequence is TGTGCCAGCAGCGTAGGGCCAAGTGGTAATGAAAAACTGTTTTTT. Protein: CASSVGPSGNEKLFF. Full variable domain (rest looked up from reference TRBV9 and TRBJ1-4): DSGVTQTPKHLITATGQRVTLRCSPRSGDLSVYWYQQSLDQGLQFLIQYYNGEERAKGNILERFSAQQFPDLHSELNLSSLELGDSALYFCASSVGPSGNEKLFFGSGTQLSVL.

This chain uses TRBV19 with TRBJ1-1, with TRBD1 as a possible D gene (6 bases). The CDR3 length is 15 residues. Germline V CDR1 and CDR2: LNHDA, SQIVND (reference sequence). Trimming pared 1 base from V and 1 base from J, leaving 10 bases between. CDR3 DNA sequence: TGTGCCAGTAGTATAGGAACAGGGCGGAACACTGAAGCTTTCTTT. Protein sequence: CASSIGTGRNTEAFF.

DNA of the CDR3: TGTGCCAGCAGTCAAGCGGCAGACTCCTACAATGAGCAGTTCTTC. This codes for CASSQAADSYNEQFF. The chain combines TRBV6-2 or TRBV6-3 with TRBJ2-1, with D perhaps TRBD2 (5 bases). The CDR3 sequence is 15 residues long. V was shortened by 5 bases and J by 0 bases, with 11 bases between the two germline ends. Germline CDR1 reads MNHEY; CDR2 reads SVGEGT.

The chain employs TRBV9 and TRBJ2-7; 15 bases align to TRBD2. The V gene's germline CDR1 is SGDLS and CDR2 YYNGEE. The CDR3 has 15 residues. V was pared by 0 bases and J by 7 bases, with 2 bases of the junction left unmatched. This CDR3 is CASSVEGLAGGEQYF. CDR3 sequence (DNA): TGTGCCAGCAGCGTAGAGGGACTAGCGGGAGGTGAGCAGTACTTC.

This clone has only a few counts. The CDR3 nucleotides are TGTGCCAGCAGCCAAGACAGCTTATTTTGGGGACAGGGGGTCTCCTACAATGAGCAGTTCTTC. It codes for CASSQDSLFWGQGVSYNEQFF. V gene TRBV4-2 combines with J gene TRBJ2-1; 11 positions agree with TRBD1. Germline lookup yields CDR1 LGHNA and CDR2 YNFKEQ. Losses at the gene ends were 0 bases for V and 0 bases for J; bases not matched to a gene: 13. The CDR3 totals 21 residues.

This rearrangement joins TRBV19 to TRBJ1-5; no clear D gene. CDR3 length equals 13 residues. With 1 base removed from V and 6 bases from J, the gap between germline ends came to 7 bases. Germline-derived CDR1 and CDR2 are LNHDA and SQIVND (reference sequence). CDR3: CASSIAGGQPQHF. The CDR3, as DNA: TGTGCCAGTAGTATAGCTGGAGGTCAGCCCCAGCATTTT.

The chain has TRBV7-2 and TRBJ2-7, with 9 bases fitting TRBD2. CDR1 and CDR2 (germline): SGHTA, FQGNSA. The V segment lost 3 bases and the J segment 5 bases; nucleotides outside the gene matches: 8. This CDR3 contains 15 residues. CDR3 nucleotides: TGTGCCAGCAGCTTCCGGACTAGCGACAACCACGAGCAGTACTTC. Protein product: CASSFRTSDNHEQYF.

CDR3 residues: CASSLETSGGDWGTDTQYF. The CDR3 coding sequence is TGTGCCAGCAGCTTGGAGACTAGCGGGGGTGACTGGGGCACAGATACGCAGTATTTT. The chain is built from TRBV5-6 and TRBJ2-3, with 12 bases identical to TRBD2. V was pared by 0 bases and J by 1 base, with 9 bases of the junction left unmatched. Germline V gene data show CDR1 as SGHDT and CDR2 as YYEEEE. There are 19 residues in the CDR3.

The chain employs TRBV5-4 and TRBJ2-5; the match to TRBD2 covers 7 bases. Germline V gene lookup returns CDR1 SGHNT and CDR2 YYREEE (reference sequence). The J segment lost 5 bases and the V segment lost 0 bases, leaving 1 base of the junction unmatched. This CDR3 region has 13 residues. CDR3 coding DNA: TGTGCCAGCAGCTTGGGGCGGGGGGAGACCCAGTACTTC. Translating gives CASSLGRGETQYF.

CDR3 region: CASSTRGTRSYNSPLHF. The CDR3 bases are TGTGCCAGTAGTACCAGGGGGACCCGCTCCTATAATTCACCCCTCCACTTT. The chain uses TRBV19 and TRBJ1-6, with 7 bases lining up with TRBD1. Per germline, CDR1 LNHDA and CDR2 SQIVND (reference sequence). Trimming at V came to 4 bases and at J to 0 bases, leaving 6 bases not matched to a gene. This CDR3 contains 17 residues.

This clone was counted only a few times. The CDR3 region is CASSRSTGGHPSEKLFF. CDR3 coding DNA: TGTGCCAGCAGCCGATCAACGGGGGGACACCCTAGCGAAAAACTGTTTTTT. This chain connects TRBV4-2 to TRBJ1-4; TRBD1 might be the D (6 bases). Germline V gene data show CDR1 as LGHNA and CDR2 as YNFKEQ. The ends were cut back, 4 bases at V and 8 bases at J, with 23 bases in the middle. The CDR3 is made up of 17 amino acids.

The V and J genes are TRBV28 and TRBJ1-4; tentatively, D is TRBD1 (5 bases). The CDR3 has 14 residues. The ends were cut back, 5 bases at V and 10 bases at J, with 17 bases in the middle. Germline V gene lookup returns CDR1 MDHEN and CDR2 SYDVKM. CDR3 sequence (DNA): TGTGCCAGCAGTGCCACCCCAGGGCAGAGAAAACTGTTTTTT. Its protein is CASSATPGQRKLFF.

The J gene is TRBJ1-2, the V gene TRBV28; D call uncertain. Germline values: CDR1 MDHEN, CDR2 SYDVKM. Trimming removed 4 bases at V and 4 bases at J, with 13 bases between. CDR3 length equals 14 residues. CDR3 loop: CASSSSTVSYGYTF. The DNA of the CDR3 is TGTGCCAGCAGTTCGAGCACCGTATCCTATGGCTACACCTTC.

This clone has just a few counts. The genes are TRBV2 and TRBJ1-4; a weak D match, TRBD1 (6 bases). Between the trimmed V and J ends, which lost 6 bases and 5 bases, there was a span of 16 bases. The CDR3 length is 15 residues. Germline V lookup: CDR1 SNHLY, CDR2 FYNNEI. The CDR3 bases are TGTGCCAGCAGGGGATCACAGGGCCGAAATGAAAAACTGTTTTTT. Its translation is CASRGSQGRNEKLFF.

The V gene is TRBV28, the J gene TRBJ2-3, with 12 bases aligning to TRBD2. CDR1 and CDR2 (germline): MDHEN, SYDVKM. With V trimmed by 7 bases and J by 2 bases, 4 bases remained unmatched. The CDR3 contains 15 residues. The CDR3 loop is CASTSSGGATDTQYF. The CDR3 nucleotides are TGTGCCAGCACCTCTAGCGGGGGGGCCACAGATACGCAGTATTTT.

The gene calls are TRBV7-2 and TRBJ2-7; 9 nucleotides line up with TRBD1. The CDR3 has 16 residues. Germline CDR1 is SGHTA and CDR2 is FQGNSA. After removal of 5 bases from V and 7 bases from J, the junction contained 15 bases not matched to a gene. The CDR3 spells CASSNTPGQGLDEQYF. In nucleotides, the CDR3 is TGTGCCAGCAGCAACACGCCGGGACAGGGATTGGATGAGCAGTACTTC.

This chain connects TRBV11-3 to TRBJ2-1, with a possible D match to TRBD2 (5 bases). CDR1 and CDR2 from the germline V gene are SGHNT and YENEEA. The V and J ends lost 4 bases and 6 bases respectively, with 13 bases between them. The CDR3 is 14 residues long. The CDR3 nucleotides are TGTGCCAGCAGCTCGGCCCCCCGGGGCAATGAGCAGTTCTTC. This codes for CASSSAPRGNEQFF.

The CDR3 DNA reads TGTGCCAGCAGACCTCTGACAGGGGGAAACGAGCAGTACTTC. Encoded protein: CASRPLTGGNEQYF. The chain carries TRBV2 and TRBJ2-7; 9 bases are shared with TRBD1. The trim removed 6 bases at V and 5 bases at J, leaving 8 bases unmatched. The CDR3 loop spans 14 amino acids. Germline V gene lookup returns CDR1 SNHLY and CDR2 FYNNEI.

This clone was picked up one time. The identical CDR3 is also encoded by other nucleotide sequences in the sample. The CDR3 coding sequence is TGTGCCAGTAGTACACAGGGGGCACAGCCCCAGCATTTT. Its protein is CASSTQGAQPQHF. This chain links TRBV19 with TRBJ1-5; 9 nucleotides match TRBD1. CDR1 LNHDA and CDR2 SQIVND come from the germline V gene (reference sequence). Losses at the gene ends were 4 bases for V and 7 bases for J; bases not matched to a gene: 2. The CDR3 covers 13 residues.